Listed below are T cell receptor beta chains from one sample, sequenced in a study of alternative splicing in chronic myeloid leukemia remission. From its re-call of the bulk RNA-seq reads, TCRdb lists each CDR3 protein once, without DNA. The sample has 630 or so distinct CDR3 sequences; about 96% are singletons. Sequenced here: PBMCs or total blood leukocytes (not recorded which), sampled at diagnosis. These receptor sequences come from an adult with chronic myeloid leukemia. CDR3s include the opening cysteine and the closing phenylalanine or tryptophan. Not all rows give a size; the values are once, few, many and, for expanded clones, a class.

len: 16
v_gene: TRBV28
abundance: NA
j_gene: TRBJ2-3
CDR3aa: CASSLLAGLNTDTQYF

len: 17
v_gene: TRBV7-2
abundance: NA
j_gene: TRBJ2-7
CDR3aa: CASGPTSGGINLYEQYF

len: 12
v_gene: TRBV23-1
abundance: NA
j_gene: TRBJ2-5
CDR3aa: CASSLFVATQYF

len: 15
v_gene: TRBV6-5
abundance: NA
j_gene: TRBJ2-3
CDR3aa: CASSYPGGSTDTQYF

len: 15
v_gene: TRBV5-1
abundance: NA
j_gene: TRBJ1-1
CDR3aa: CASSSQGLPGPEAFF

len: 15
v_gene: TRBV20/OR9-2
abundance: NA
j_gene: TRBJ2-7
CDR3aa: CSASDPTSDSYEQYF

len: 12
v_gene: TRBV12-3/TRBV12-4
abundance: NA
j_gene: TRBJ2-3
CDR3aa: CASTLPGDTQYF

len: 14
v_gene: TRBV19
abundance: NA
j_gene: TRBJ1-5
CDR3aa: CASSYIRGDQPQHF

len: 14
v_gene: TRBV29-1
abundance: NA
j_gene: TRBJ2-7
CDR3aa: CSVHLGWGEDEQYF

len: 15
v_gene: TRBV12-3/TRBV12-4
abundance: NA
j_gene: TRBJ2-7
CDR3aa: CASSFGLAGGDEQYF

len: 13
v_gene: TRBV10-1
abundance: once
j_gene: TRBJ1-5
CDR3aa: CASSPGVGQPQHF